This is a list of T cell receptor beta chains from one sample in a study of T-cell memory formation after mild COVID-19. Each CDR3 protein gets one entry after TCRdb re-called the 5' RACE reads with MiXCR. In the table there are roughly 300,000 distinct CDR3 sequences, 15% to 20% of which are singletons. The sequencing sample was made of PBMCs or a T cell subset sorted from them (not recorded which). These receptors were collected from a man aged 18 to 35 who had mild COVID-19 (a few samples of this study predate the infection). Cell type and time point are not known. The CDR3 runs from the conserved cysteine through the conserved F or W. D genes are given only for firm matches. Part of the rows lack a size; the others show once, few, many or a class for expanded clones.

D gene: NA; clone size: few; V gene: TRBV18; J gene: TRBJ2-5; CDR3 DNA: TGTGCCAGCTTAGAGACCGGTTTTTCCACCCAGTACTTC; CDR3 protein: CASLETGFSTQYF
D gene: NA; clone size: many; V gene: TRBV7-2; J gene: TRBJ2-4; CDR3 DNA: TGTGCCAGCAGCTCACGTGTAGCCAAAAACATTCAGTACTTC; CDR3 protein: CASSSRVAKNIQYF
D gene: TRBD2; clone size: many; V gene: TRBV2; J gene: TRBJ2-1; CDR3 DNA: TGTGCCAGCAGTTATCCGGGACTAGGTGGGGTGAATGAGCAGTTCTTC; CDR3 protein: CASSYPGLGGVNEQFF
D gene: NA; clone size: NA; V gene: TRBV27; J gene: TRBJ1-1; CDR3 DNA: TGTGCCAGCAGTTACTCAGGGGCTGAAGCTTTCTTT; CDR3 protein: CASSYSGAEAFF
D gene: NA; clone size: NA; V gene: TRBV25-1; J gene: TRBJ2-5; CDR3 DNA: TGTGCCAGCAGTGAATCCGGAGGGGGGGAGACCCAGTACTTC; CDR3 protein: CASSESGGGETQYF
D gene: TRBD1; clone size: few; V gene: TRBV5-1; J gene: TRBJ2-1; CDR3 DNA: TGCGCCAGCAGCTTGTCGGGACAGGGGGACTACAATGAGCAGTTCTTC; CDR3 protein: CASSLSGQGDYNEQFF
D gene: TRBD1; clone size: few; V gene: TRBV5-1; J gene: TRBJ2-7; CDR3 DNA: TGCGCCAGCAGGTCGGACAGGGGGGTCGAGCAGTACTTC; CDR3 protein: CASRSDRGVEQYF
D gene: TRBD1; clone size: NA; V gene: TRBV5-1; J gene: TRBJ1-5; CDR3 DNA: TGCGCCAGCAGCCCGGGGACAGGGGATTATCAGCCCCAGCATTTT; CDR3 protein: CASSPGTGDYQPQHF
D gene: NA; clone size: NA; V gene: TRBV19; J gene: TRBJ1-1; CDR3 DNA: TGTGCCAGTAGTGACCGGGGTCTGAACACTGAAGCTTTCTTT; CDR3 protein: CASSDRGLNTEAFF
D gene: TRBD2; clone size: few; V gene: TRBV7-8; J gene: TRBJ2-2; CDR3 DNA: TGTGCCAGCAGCTCGACCGGGACTAGGGGCACCGGGGAGCTGTTTTTT; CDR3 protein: CASSSTGTRGTGELFF
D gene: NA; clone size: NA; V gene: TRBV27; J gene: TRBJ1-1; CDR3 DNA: TGTGCCAGCAGCCCATCGACAGTTCTTGAGACTGAAGCTTTCTTT; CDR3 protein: CASSPSTVLETEAFF
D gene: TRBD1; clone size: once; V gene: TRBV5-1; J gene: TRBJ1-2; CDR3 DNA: TGCGCCAGCAGCGAAGGGACAGGGGCCAGCTACACCTTC; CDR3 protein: CASSEGTGASYTF
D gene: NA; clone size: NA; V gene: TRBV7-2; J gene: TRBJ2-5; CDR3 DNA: TGTGCCAGCAGCTTAGTTGTCAGCACCAGGCAAGAGACCCAGTACTTC; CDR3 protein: CASSLVVSTRQETQYF
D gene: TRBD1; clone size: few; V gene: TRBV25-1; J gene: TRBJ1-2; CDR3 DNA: TGTGCCAGCAGTGAGGCCGGGACAGGGTCTTACACCTTC; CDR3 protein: CASSEAGTGSYTF
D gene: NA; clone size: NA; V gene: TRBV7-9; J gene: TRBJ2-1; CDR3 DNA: TGTGCCAGCAGCCCCAGGGACCTCGGGAATGAGCAGTTCTTC; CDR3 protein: CASSPRDLGNEQFF
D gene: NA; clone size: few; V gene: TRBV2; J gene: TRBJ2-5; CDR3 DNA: TGTGCCAGCAAAGGACTGAGCGAGACCCAGTACTTC; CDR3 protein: CASKGLSETQYF